This TCR beta chain is drawn from a study of blood T cell repertoires in COVID-19. Overall study context: COVID-19 samples from acute and convalescent phases originated in the United States, Italy and Spain. T cells, B-cell-depleted T cells, or PBMCs provided the cDNA or gDNA that served as material.

CDR1 SQVTM and CDR2 ANQGSEA come from the germline V gene. Trimming took 6 bases from V and 7 from J; bases not matched to a gene: 11. CDR3 length: 13 amino acids. Assay used: immunoSEQ multiplex PCR; TCRdb lists only in-frame clones, some missing. The profile shows about 100,000 clones, 88% of them singletons. The V call is TRBV29-1, the J call TRBJ1-2, with TRBD1 identical over 7 bases. The source material was peripheral blood. The TCR sequence derives from a human donor in a cohort sampled during active COVID-19. The CDR3 nucleotides are TGCAGCGTCCTAAGGGGGCAGGGAGTTGGCTACACCTTC. The encoded protein is CSVLRGQGVGYTF.